The present TCR beta chain was sequenced within a study of OX40 agonist ivuxolimab in advanced cancers. Background on the whole study: Ivuxolimab was an agonistic, fully human IgG2 monoclonal antibody directed against OX40 (CD134), a costimulatory receptor. Intravenous ivuxolimab was administered to patients every 2 weeks at six dose levels: 0.01, 0.1, 0.3, 1.5, 3 and 10 mg/kg. Among the roughly 54 dose-escalation patients, around 20 had hepatocellular carcinoma, 15 or so melanoma, 9 renal cell carcinoma and 9 head and neck cancer. Prior anti-PD-1, anti-PD-L1 or anti-CTLA-4 therapy was permitted, and checkpoint inhibitors had been received by approximately 39% of dose-escalation patients. The dose-escalation cohort was about 83% male with a mean age of around 62 years, ranging from about 23 to 85. The paper covers the monotherapy dose-escalation part of the phase I ivuxolimab trial, which included N ≈ 50 patients. Partial responses occurred in three dose-escalation patients, of whom one had hepatocellular carcinoma and two had cutaneous melanoma. Peripheral TCRbeta sequencing aimed to test whether ivuxolimab altered TCR sequence diversity and caused clonal T-cell expansion. Results and caveats for the whole study, not just this receptor: After ivuxolimab, CD8+ T cells had more expanded clones than CD4+ T cells on average. At doses of 0.1 to 3.0 mg/kg, clonal expansion of both CD4+ and CD8+ T cells in blood was seen between baseline and week 6. Antigen specificity was not determined for the clonally expanded peripheral T cells. In the 0.1-3.0 mg/kg groups, partial responders were among the patients with the lowest normalized peripheral clonal expansion, particularly in CD8+ T cells. Low levels of normalized T-cell clonal expansion were also seen in some patients who did not respond.

For sequencing of the TCRbeta CDR3 region, genomic DNA was extracted from the sorted cells. The immunoSEQ Assay was used to sequence the TCRbeta CDR3 regions. TCRdb holds this immuneACCESS table with in-frame rearrangements only. Some clones are missing; in checked studies, unresolved V genes explain under half, and the rest has no known cause. Recorded for this sample are tens of thousands of clones; 65% to 90% of them occurred a single time. Clones ranked in the top ten supply about 1.9% of the sample. The trial excluded patients who had a history of autoimmune disease or were on systemic immunosuppression. Peripheral blood for TCR sequencing was drawn from every dose cohort at baseline, at cycle 4 day 1 and at cycle 7 day 1. The samples were taken from a phase I, first-in-human, multicenter, open-label dose-escalation trial of ivuxolimab. Adults with locally advanced or metastatic head and neck squamous cell, hepatocellular, melanoma or renal cell carcinoma were enrolled in the trial. Before TCR sequencing, CD4+ and CD8+ T cells were separately sorted from peripheral blood.

Notes on this clone: Its recognized antigen is unknown. Nothing much larger sits one base from this clone, and base qualities are not available.

The starting material was CD4+ or CD8+ T cells sorted from blood, obtained in a trial of the OX40 agonist ivuxolimab. The source is an adult with an advanced solid tumor such as melanoma, head and neck, liver or kidney cancer.

The CDR3 protein is CASSLTSESSRETQYF. The nucleotide sequence reads TGCGCCAGCAGCTTGACTAGCGAATCAAGTAGAGAGACCCAGTACTTC. The chain employs TRBV5-1 and TRBJ2-5, with TRBD2 identical over 7 junction bases. From the cysteine through the phenylalanine, the CDR3 covers 16 amino acids. CDR3 DNA only is kept here, 48 bases in frame from base 1. Trimming takes 1 base off V and 4 bases off J; junction bases not matched to a gene: 10. The germline V gene provides CDR1 SGHRS and CDR2 YFSETQ.